These T cell receptor beta chains were read from a single sample in a study of blood T cell repertoires in COVID-19. Measured with immunoSEQ multiplex PCR; TCRdb has only the in-frame clones, and not every one. The sample consists of around 170,000 clones, about 83% of them appearing once. Material for sequencing was peripheral blood. The receptors come from a man between 65 and 80 years old who had recovered from COVID-19. Both conserved end residues are part of each CDR3. Clone size appears in some rows only: once, few, many, or a class for an expanded clone.

clone_size	j_call	v_call	cdr3_aa
once	TRBJ2-5	TRBV2	CASKSGRQETQYF
NA	TRBJ1-4	TRBV6-1	CASSDGGSGIREKLFF
few	TRBJ1-2	TRBV18	CASSPSRGSLSGYTF
NA	TRBJ1-2	TRBV6-2/TRBV6-3	CASSPLEGGFGYTF
NA	TRBJ1-2	TRBV30	CAWSRGNRRVHGYTF
NA	TRBJ2-7	TRBV10-3	CAIRPVADSYEQYF
NA	TRBJ2-2	TRBV14	CASSQSGQPNTGELFF
NA	TRBJ1-5	TRBV7-9	CASSLNRDQPQHF
NA	TRBJ1-6	TRBV29-1	CSVGMGGNSPLHF
NA	TRBJ2-1	TRBV3-1/TRBV3-2	CASSRGRGNEQFF
NA	TRBJ2-7	TRBV24-1	CATSDTGQGSSYEQYF
NA	TRBJ2-3	TRBV7-3	CASSNSTDTQYF
NA	TRBJ1-4	TRBV19	CATRDRREKLFF
NA	TRBJ2-7	TRBV23-1	CASSQEGGSYEQYF
NA	TRBJ1-2	TRBV2	CASGPGQGDYGYTF
NA	TRBJ2-7	TRBV4-2	CASSPISGSSYEQYF
NA	TRBJ2-2	TRBV2	CASTGTSGSVGELFF
NA	TRBJ2-7	TRBV5-1	CASSIGQRYEQYF
few	TRBJ2-3	TRBV14	CASSQGLHTDTQYF
NA	TRBJ2-4	TRBV28	CASSQGTSGTINIAKNIQYF
NA	TRBJ1-6	TRBV5-5	CASMGTANSPLHF
NA	TRBJ2-5	TRBV7-3	CASSLRAREETQYF
NA	TRBJ2-5	TRBV2	CASTGTSKETQYF
once	TRBJ2-7	TRBV2	CASSSQGATTYEQYF
NA	TRBJ1-6	TRBV3-1/TRBV3-2	CASSQGGTHSPLHF
NA	TRBJ1-5	TRBV10-3	CAISERDGSSNQPQHF
few	TRBJ1-2	TRBV5-4	CASTLGQKNYGYTF
NA	TRBJ1-5	TRBV10-3	CAIGQDRTSNQPQHF
NA	TRBJ2-5	TRBV4-1	CASSLDPQGWGTQYF
NA	TRBJ2-7	TRBV4-1	CASSQRQLAGDEQYF
NA	TRBJ2-1	TRBV2	CASSPGGSYNEQFF